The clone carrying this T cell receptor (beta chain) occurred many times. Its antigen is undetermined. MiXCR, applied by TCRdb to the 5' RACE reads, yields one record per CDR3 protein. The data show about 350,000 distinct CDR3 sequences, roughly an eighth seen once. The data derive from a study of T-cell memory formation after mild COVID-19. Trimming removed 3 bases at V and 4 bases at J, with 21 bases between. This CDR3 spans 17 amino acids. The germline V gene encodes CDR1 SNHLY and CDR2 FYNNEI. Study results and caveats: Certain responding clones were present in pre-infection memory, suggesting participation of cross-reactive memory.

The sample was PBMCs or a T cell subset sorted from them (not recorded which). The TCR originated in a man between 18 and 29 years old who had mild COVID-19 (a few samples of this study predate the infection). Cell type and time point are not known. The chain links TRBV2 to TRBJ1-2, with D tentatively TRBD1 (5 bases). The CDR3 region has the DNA TGTGCCAGCAGTGAGTCTAGGGGATGGCAGACTCGCTATGGCTACACCTTC. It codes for CASSESRGWQTRYGYTF.